Presented here are 27 T cell receptor beta chains from one specimen sequenced in a study of beta chain features in type 1 diabetes. Expressed TCRB transcripts were sequenced because the entire RNA isolate underwent reverse transcription. Profiling relied on immunoSEQ multiplex PCR, and the TCRdb table lists in-frame clones only, not all of them. The data show about 650,000 clones, with 12% seen just once and more than 0.095% held by the top ten. Study-level findings and limits: Patients with Type 1 diabetes showed moderately but significantly shorter TCRB CDR3s in all four CD4+ subsets.

Their cognate antigens are unknown. The sequenced sample consisted of naive CD4+ T cells from blood. The receptors come from a man in his thirties or forties with type 1 diabetes.

This chain uses TRBV27 with TRBJ1-1, with a tentative D call TRBD1 (6 bases). Germline V gene sequence: CDR1 MNHEY, CDR2 SMNVEV (reference sequence). Trimming cost V 6 bases and J 5 bases, with 16 bases left between them. This CDR3 has 14 amino acids. The CDR3 protein is CASSRLGGRTEAFF. In DNA, the CDR3 is TGTGCCAGCAGCCGTCTAGGGGGTAGGACTGAAGCTTTCTTT.

The chain recombines TRBV7-2 with TRBJ1-1; D is unclear. V dropped 1 base and J dropped 4 bases, with 10 bases sitting between them. CDR1 is SGHTA and CDR2 is FQGNSA in the germline V gene. This CDR3 region has 14 residues. In DNA form, the CDR3 reads TGTGCCAGCAGCTTAGGGATTGAAGGCACTGAAGCTTTCTTT. It specifies CASSLGIEGTEAFF.

This clone was found a few times. The J gene is TRBJ1-5, the V gene TRBV9; weak D call: TRBD1 (6 bases). This CDR3 contains 15 residues. CDR1 is SGDLS, CDR2 YYNGEE, per germline. V lost 5 bases and J lost 5, with 17 bases in between. The CDR3 DNA reads TGTGCCAGCAGTGTTACAGGGAGTAGGGATCAGCCCCAGCATTTT. Translating gives CASSVTGSRDQPQHF.

This clone was found a few times. This chain connects TRBV30 to TRBJ1-2; tentative D call: TRBD1 (6 bases). This CDR3 spans 13 amino acids. V gave up 0 bases and J gave up 7 bases, with 12 bases separating them. The V gene's germline CDR1 is GTSNPN and CDR2 SVGIG (reference sequence). CDR3 sequence (DNA): TGTGCCTGGAGTGTCACAGGGAAAGCTGGCTACACCTTC. It translates to CAWSVTGKAGYTF.

The chain has TRBV6-5 and TRBJ1-3, with 9 bases identical to TRBD1. The CDR3 contains 16 residues. V lost 0 bases and J lost 2; bases outside the gene matches: 2. The germline CDR1 and CDR2 sequences are MNHEY and SVGAGI. CDR3 sequence: CASSYSGTGPGNTIYF. CDR3 DNA: TGTGCCAGCAGTTACTCGGGGACAGGGCCTGGAAACACCATATATTTT.

This clone has a handful of counts. Other DNA sequences in the sample encode the same CDR3. The chain is built from TRBV6-5 and TRBJ1-5, with no clear D. The CDR3 has 15 amino acids. The V and J ends lost 0 bases and 0 bases respectively, with 6 bases between them. Germline V lookup: CDR1 MNHEY, CDR2 SVGAGI. The CDR3 sequence: CASSYSRDSNQPQHF. The CDR3 DNA reads as TGTGCCAGCAGTTACTCCAGAGATAGCAATCAGCCCCAGCATTTT.

This clone was seen only a few times. The rearrangement links TRBV5-1 to TRBJ2-7; 7 bases fit TRBD1. The germline CDR1 and CDR2 sequences are SGHRS and YFSETQ. This CDR3 comprises 14 residues. V shed 0 bases, J shed 3 bases, and the junction held 3 bases outside the gene matches. The CDR3 protein is CASSLVTGNYEQYF. The DNA of the CDR3 is TGCGCCAGCAGCTTGGTGACAGGGAACTACGAGCAGTACTTC.

This clone was recorded a few times. The J gene is TRBJ2-1, the V gene TRBV11-2; no firm D call. This CDR3 spans 13 amino acids. Germline CDR1 SGHAT, CDR2 FQNNGV. Trimming cost V 6 bases and J 8 bases, with 14 bases left between them. CDR3 DNA sequence: TGTGCCAGCAGATCCATACGGGTGCATGAGCAGTTCTTC. This sequence encodes CASRSIRVHEQFF.

The genes are TRBV4-3 and TRBJ2-7; D is possibly TRBD1 or TRBD2 (6 bases each). The germline gives CDR1 LGHNA, CDR2 YSLEER. V was shortened by 0 bases and J by 4 bases, with 13 bases between the two germline ends. The CDR3 sequence is 15 residues long. The DNA for the CDR3 is TGCGCCAGCAGCCAAGAATGGCAGGGGAGGTACGAGCAGTACTTC. Protein sequence: CASSQEWQGRYEQYF.

This clone was counted between two and nine times. The chain links TRBV14 to TRBJ2-3; 11 nucleotides match TRBD2. CDR3 size: 18 residues. CDR1 and CDR2 (germline): SGHDN, FVKESK. V gave up 0 bases and J gave up 3 bases; unmatched junction bases: 8. CDR3 coding DNA: TGTGCCAGCAGCCAAGAGCCTAGCGGGGGGTTTAGGACAGATACGCAGTATTTT. It is translated as CASSQEPSGGFRTDTQYF.

The V call is TRBV29-1, the J call TRBJ2-3, with a possible D match to TRBD1 (5 bases). CDR3 length: 12 amino acids. The germline V and J ends were trimmed by 3 bases and 6 bases, with 10 bases remaining between them. Per germline, CDR1 SQVTM and CDR2 ANQGSEA. CDR3 loop: CSVDHRRDTQYF. CDR3 bases: TGCAGCGTTGATCACAGGCGGGATACGCAGTATTTT.

This clone was recorded a few times. The chain couples TRBV18 to TRBJ2-3; 7 nucleotides match TRBD2. Trimming removed 6 bases from V and 11 bases from J; junction bases left unmatched: 8. The germline V gene encodes CDR1 KGHSH and CDR2 LQKENI. This CDR3 is 12 amino acids long. The CDR3 is CASSTTGREQYF. For the CDR3, the DNA is TGTGCCAGCTCGACGACTGGGAGGGAGCAGTATTTT.

The chain joins TRBV27 to TRBJ2-7, with 9 bases matching TRBD1. The CDR3 consists of 18 residues. The J segment lost 8 bases and the V segment lost 8 bases, leaving 25 bases of the junction unmatched. In germline, CDR1 is MNHEY, CDR2 SMNVEV (reference sequence). CDR3 DNA: TGTGCCAGCTATCTTGGGGTGTACGGGGAAGGGACAGGGTTTAAGCAGTACTTC. Residues: CASYLGVYGEGTGFKQYF.

This clone was seen more than once but under ten times. This chain uses TRBV11-3 with TRBJ1-4; D is undetermined. The CDR3 runs to 14 residues. V shed 7 bases and J shed 0 bases, with 9 bases lying between them. Germline values: CDR1 SGHNT, CDR2 YENEEA. The CDR3 DNA reads as TGTGCCAGCACCATCCGGGCAACTAATGAAAAACTGTTTTTT. Amino acids: CASTIRATNEKLFF. Together with reference TRBV11-3 and TRBJ1-4, the CDR3 gives the full variable domain: EAGVVQSPRYKIIEKKQPVAFWCNPISGHNTLYWYLQNLGQGPELLIRYENEEAVDDSQLPKDRFSAERLKGVDSTLKIQPAELGDSAVYLCASTIRATNEKLFFGSGTQLSVL.

The chain carries TRBV6-1 and TRBJ2-7; D unresolved. Trimming stripped 10 bases from V and 1 base from J, with 8 bases between. CDR1 and CDR2 from the germline V gene are MNHNS and SASEGT. This CDR3 contains 11 residues. The CDR3 sequence: CAIRGSYEQYF. CDR3 in DNA: TGTGCCATCCGCGGTTCCTACGAGCAGTACTTC.

As for this clone: This sample also contains other DNA sequences that code for the same CDR3. V usage is TRBV9 and J usage is TRBJ2-6; D is undetermined. V lost 4 bases and J lost 0, with 5 bases in between. CDR1 and CDR2 from the germline V gene are SGDLS and YYNGEE. The CDR3 spans 14 residues. The CDR3 DNA is TGTGCCAGCAGCCCACGCTCTGGGGCCAACGTCCTGACTTTC. This codes for CASSPRSGANVLTF.

This chain links TRBV6-5 with TRBJ2-7, with D perhaps matching TRBD1 (6 bases). V was pared by 5 bases and J by 3 bases, with 17 bases between. The length of the CDR3 is 15 residues. Germline lookup yields CDR1 MNHEY and CDR2 SVGAGI. As DNA, the CDR3 is TGTGCCAGCAGTCGACACTCGGACAGAAACTACGAGCAGTACTTC. As protein: CASSRHSDRNYEQYF.

This clone has a handful of counts. The V gene is TRBV7-9, the J gene TRBJ1-1, with no clear D. Germline V lookup: CDR1 SEHNR, CDR2 FQNEAQ (reference sequence). The V end was cut by 0 bases, the J end by 0 bases, with 8 bases between. CDR3 length: 15 residues. CDR3 coding DNA: TGTGCCAGCAGCTTAGCCAGCCCCGTGAACACTGAAGCTTTCTTT. Translated: CASSLASPVNTEAFF.

The table lists this clone with a few counts. V usage is TRBV25-1 and J usage is TRBJ2-6, with 7 nucleotides matching TRBD1. The J segment lost 4 bases and the V segment lost 6 bases, leaving 3 bases of the junction unmatched. In germline, CDR1 is MGHDK, CDR2 SYGVNS. The CDR3 contains 14 residues. The CDR3 reads CASRGTVGANVLTF. CDR3 coding DNA: TGTGCCAGCAGAGGGACAGTCGGGGCCAACGTCCTGACTTTC.

The J gene is TRBJ2-3, the V gene TRBV15, with D tentatively TRBD2 (6 bases). V was cut by 0 bases and J by 0 bases, with 13 bases left in between. CDR1 and CDR2 (germline): LNHNV, YYDKDF (reference sequence). The CDR3 covers 17 residues. CDR3 in amino acids: CATSRDLRGSSTDTQYF. The DNA for the CDR3 is TGTGCCACCAGCAGAGACTTACGGGGGTCTAGCACAGATACGCAGTATTTT.

On this clone itself: Other DNA sequences within the sample encode an identical CDR3. This rearrangement joins TRBV27 to TRBJ1-5, with 10 nucleotides matching TRBD1. J lost 4 bases, V lost 4 bases, and 4 bases had no gene match. From germline, CDR1 is MNHEY and CDR2 SMNVEV (reference sequence). This CDR3 has 15 residues. The CDR3 DNA is TGTGCCAGCAGTTCCCGGACAGGGGGTAATCAGCCCCAGCATTTT. This encodes CASSSRTGGNQPQHF.

A few counts support this clone. This chain uses TRBV7-9 with TRBJ2-1; TRBD2 aligns across 10 bases. This CDR3 is built from 19 residues. The germline gives CDR1 SEHNR, CDR2 FQNEAQ (reference sequence). V lost 1 base, J lost 1 base, and 10 bases stayed unmatched. For the CDR3, the DNA is TGTGCCAGCAGCTTAGGATCCCTAGCGGGGGTTATATCCTACAATGAGCAGTTCTTC. Translation gives CASSLGSLAGVISYNEQFF.

This clone turned up a few times. The chain uses TRBV11-2 and TRBJ2-4, with D perhaps matching TRBD1 (6 bases). With 5 bases removed from V and 8 bases from J, the gap between germline ends came to 28 bases. Germline V gives CDR1 SGHAT, CDR2 FQNNGV. The CDR3 is 18 residues long. Here the CDR3 reads CASSPAPGPPVRGDIQYF. CDR3 sequence (DNA): TGTGCCAGCAGCCCTGCCCCGGGACCCCCGGTCAGGGGAGACATTCAGTACTTC. Full variable domain (outside the CDR3, taken from reference TRBV11-2 and TRBJ2-4): EAGVAQSPRYKIIEKRQSVAFWCNPISGHATLYWYQQILGQGPKLLIQFQNNGVVDDSQLPKDRFSAERLKGVDSTLKIQPAKLEDSAVYLCASSPAPGPPVRGDIQYFGAGTRLSVL.

This chain links TRBV6-4 with TRBJ2-1, with 9 nucleotides matching TRBD1. The V segment lost 5 bases and the J segment 8 bases; nucleotides outside the gene matches: 7. The CDR3 consists of 14 residues. CDR1 is MRHNA, CDR2 SNTAGT, per germline. This CDR3 is CASSRQGEMDEQFF. The DNA for the CDR3 is TGTGCCAGCAGTAGACAGGGGGAAATGGATGAGCAGTTCTTC.

This clone was recorded a few times. This CDR3 reads CASSSGTSGGADTQYF. The CDR3 DNA is TGTGCCAGCAGCTCCGGGACTAGCGGGGGGGCGGATACGCAGTATTTT. The chain is built from TRBV7-9 and TRBJ2-3; 16 nucleotides line up with TRBD2. This CDR3 is built from 16 residues. The ends lost 4 bases at V and 6 bases at J; junction bases unmatched: 4. From germline, CDR1 is SEHNR and CDR2 FQNEAQ (reference sequence).

This clone turned up a few times. The chain carries TRBV7-2 and TRBJ2-7; unclear D gene. Trimming cost V 2 bases and J 5 bases, with 10 bases left between them. The CDR3 spans 13 residues. Looked up from germline, CDR1 is SGHTA and CDR2 is FQGNSA. The CDR3 region is CASSLYKNDEQYF. DNA for the CDR3: TGTGCCAGCAGCTTATACAAAAATGACGAGCAGTACTTC.

The V call is TRBV7-2, the J call TRBJ2-1, with a weak D call TRBD1 (5 bases). V was trimmed by 2 bases and J by 2 bases, leaving 10 bases between them. The CDR3 consists of 15 residues. Germline CDR1 reads SGHTA; CDR2 reads FQGNSA. In DNA, the CDR3 is TGTGCCAGCAGCTTACGACAGATAGCCTACAATGAGCAGTTCTTC. It codes for CASSLRQIAYNEQFF.